This T cell receptor beta chain was identified in a study of T cell responses to AZD1222 COVID-19 vaccine. Notes on this clone: What it binds is unknown.

Trimming at V came to 7 bases and at J to 0 bases, leaving 7 bases not matched to a gene. The CDR3 sequence is 16 residues long. The germline gives CDR1 MNHEY, CDR2 SMNVEV (reference sequence). Generated by immunoSEQ multiplex PCR, the TCRdb table keeps only in-frame clones and is missing some. The sample contains 45,000 to 55,000 clones, 80% to 90% of which appear only once. General study results and limits: Repertoires were sampled only after the peak T cell response. A reported finding is that nearly half of spike-specific TCRs target unmutated variant regions. Mostly white British, mostly female donors; authors suggested clonal diversity may be underestimated. CD4 TCRs linked to vaccination spanned spike, dominating at 160-218 and 743-854.

This chain uses TRBV27 with TRBJ1-4, with 8 bases lining up with TRBD1. The receptor's source is an adult who received the AZD1222 COVID-19 vaccine. Sequencing was performed on peripheral blood, taken 28 days after the second AZD1222 dose. CDR3 in DNA: TGTGCCAGCAAGGGGCAGGGGGCTGCAACTAATGAAAAACTGTTTTTT. Its protein is CASKGQGAATNEKLFF. The whole variable domain, remainder taken from reference TRBV27 and TRBJ1-4, is EAQVTQNPRYLITVTGKKLTVTCSQNMNHEYMSWYRQDPGLGLRQIYYSMNVEVTDKGDVPEGYKVSRKEKRNFPLILESPSPNQTSLYFCASKGQGAATNEKLFFGSGTQLSVL.